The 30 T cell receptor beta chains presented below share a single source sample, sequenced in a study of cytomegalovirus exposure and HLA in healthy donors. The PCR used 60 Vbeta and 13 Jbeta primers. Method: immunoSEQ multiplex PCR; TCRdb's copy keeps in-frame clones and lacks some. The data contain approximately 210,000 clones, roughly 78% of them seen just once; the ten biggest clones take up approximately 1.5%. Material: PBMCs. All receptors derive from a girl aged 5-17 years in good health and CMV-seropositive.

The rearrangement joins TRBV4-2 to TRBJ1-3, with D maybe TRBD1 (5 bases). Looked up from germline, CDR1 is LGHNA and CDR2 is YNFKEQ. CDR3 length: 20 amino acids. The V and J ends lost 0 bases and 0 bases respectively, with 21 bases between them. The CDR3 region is CASSQEVAGQGPISGNTIYF. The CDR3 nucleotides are TGTGCCAGCAGCCAAGAGGTAGCGGGGCAGGGCCCTATCTCTGGAAACACCATATATTTT.

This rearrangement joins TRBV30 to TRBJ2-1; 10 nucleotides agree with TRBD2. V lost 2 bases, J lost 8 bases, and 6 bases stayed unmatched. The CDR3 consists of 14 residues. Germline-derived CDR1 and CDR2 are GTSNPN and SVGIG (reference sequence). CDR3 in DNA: TGTGCCTGGAGTCTGACTAGCGGGTGGCATGAGCAGTTCTTC. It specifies CAWSLTSGWHEQFF.

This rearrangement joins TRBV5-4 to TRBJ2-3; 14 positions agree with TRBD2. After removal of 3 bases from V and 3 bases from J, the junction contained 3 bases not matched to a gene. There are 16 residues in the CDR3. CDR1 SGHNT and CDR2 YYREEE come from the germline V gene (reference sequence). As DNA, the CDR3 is TGTGCCAGCAGCTCGCGGACTAGCGGGGGGACAGATACGCAGTATTTT. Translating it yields CASSSRTSGGTDTQYF.

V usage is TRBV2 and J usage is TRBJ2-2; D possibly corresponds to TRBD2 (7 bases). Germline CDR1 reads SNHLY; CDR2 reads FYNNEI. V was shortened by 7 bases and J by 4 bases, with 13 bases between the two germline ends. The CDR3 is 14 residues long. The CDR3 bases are TGTGCCAGCAAGGCGGGGGCGCTCACCGGGGAGCTGTTTTTT. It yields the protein CASKAGALTGELFF.

CDR3 sequence reads: CASTPGREAYGYTF. The CDR3 nucleotides are TGTGCCAGTACCCCGGGCCGGGAGGCCTATGGCTACACCTTC. This chain joins TRBV19 and TRBJ1-2, with D unclear. Trimming left V 7 bases short and J 4 bases short, with 16 bases between. In germline, CDR1 is LNHDA, CDR2 SQIVND (reference sequence). The CDR3 is 14 residues long.

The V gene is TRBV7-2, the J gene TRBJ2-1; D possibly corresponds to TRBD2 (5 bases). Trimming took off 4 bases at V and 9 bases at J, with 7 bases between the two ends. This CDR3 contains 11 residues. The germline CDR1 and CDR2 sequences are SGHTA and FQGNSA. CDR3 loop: CASSSRGEQFF. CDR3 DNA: TGTGCCAGCAGCTCTCGGGGTGAGCAGTTCTTC.

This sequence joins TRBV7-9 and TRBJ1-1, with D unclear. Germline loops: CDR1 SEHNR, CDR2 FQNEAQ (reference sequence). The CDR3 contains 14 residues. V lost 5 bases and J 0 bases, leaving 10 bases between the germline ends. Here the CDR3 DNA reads TGTGCCAGCAGCCCATCAGGTATGAACACTGAAGCTTTCTTT. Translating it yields CASSPSGMNTEAFF.

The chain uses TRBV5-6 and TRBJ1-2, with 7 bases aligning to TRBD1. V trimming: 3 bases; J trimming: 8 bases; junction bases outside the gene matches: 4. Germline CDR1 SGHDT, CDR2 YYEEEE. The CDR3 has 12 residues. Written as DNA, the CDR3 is TGTGCCAGCAGCTACATACAGGGGGGCTACACCTTC. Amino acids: CASSYIQGGYTF.

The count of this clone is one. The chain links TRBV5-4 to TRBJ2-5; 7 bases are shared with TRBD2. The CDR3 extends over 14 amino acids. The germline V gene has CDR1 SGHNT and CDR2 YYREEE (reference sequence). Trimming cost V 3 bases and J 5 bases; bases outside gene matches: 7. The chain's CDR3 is CASSSLGGEETQYF. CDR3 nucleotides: TGTGCCAGCAGCTCCCTTGGGGGGGAGGAGACCCAGTACTTC. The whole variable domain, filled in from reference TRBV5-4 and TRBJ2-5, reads ETGVTQSPTHLIKTRGQQVTLRCSSQSGHNTVSWYQQALGQGPQFIFQYYREEENGRGNFPPRFSGLQFPNYSSELNVNALELDDSALYLCASSSLGGEETQYFGPGTRLLVL.

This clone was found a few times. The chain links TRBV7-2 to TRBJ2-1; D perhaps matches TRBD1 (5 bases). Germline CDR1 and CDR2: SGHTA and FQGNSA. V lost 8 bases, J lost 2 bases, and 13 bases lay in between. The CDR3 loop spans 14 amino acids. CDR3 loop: CASGWLDTYNEQFF. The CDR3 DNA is TGTGCCAGCGGGTGGTTGGACACCTACAATGAGCAGTTCTTC.

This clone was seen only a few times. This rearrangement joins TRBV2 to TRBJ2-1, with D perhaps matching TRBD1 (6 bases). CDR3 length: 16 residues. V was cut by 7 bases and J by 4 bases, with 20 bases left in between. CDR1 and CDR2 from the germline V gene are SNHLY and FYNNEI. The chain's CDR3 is CASTQDSPPSYNEQFF. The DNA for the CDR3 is TGTGCCAGCACCCAGGACAGTCCCCCCTCTTACAATGAGCAGTTCTTC. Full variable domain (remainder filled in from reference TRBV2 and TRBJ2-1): EPEVTQTPSHQVTQMGQEVILRCVPISNHLYFYWYRQILGQKVEFLVSFYNNEISEKSEIFDDQFSVERPDGSNFTLKIRSTKLEDSAMYFCASTQDSPPSYNEQFFGPGTRLTVL.

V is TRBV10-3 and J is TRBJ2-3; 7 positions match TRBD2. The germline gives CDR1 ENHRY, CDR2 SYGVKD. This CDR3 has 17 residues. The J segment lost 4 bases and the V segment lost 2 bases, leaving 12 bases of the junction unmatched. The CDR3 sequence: CAISEPTDLGGADTQYF. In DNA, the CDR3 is TGTGCCATCAGTGAGCCCACGGACTTGGGGGGGGCAGATACGCAGTATTTT.

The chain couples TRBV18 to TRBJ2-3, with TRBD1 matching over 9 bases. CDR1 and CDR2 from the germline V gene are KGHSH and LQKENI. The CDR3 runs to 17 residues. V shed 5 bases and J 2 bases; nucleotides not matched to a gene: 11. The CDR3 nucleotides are TGTGCCAGCTCATCCCTGCCGGGACAGGGCTACACAGATACGCAGTATTTT. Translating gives CASSSLPGQGYTDTQYF.

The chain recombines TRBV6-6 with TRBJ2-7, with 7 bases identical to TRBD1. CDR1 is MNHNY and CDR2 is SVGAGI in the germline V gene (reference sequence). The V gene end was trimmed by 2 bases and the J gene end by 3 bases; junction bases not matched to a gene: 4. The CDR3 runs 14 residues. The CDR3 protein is CASSYTTGYYEQYF. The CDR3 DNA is TGTGCCAGCAGTTACACGACAGGGTACTACGAGCAGTACTTC.

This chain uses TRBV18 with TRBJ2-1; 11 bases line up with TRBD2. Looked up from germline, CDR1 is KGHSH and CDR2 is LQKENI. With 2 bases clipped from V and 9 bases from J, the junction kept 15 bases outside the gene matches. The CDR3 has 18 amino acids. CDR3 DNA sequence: TGTGCCAGCTCACCAATAGATAGCGGGGGGGCCAACTTTCTTGAGCAGTTCTTC. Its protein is CASSPIDSGGANFLEQFF.

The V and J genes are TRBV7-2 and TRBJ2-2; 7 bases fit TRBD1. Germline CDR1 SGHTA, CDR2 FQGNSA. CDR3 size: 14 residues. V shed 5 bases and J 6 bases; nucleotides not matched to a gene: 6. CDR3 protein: CASSRQGQSGELFF. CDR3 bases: TGTGCCAGCAGCAGACAGGGACAGTCCGGGGAGCTGTTTTTT.

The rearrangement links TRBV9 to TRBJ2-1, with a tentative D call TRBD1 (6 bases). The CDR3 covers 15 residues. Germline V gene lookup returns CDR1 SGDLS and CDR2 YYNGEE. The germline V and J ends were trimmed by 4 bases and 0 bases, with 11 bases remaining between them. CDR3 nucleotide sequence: TGTGCCAGCAGCCCAGGGGTCCCCTCCTACAATGAGCAGTTCTTC. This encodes CASSPGVPSYNEQFF.

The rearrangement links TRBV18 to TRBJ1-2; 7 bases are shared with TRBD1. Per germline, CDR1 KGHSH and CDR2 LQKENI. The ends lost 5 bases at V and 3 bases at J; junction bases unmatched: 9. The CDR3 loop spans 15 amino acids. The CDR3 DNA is TGTGCCAGCTCAACTAGACAGGGTGAGGACTATGGCTACACCTTC. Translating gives CASSTRQGEDYGYTF.

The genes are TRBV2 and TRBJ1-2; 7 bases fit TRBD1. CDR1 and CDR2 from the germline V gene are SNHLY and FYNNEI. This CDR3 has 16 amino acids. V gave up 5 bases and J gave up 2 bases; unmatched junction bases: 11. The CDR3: CASSTRQTGINYGYTF. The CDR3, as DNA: TGTGCCAGCAGTACAAGACAGACAGGGATCAACTATGGCTACACCTTC.

The CDR3 DNA follows: TGTGCCATCTTGAGGACAGGGACAGATACGCAGTATTTT. Translation: CAILRTGTDTQYF. The gene calls are TRBV10-3 and TRBJ2-3; 8 nucleotides line up with TRBD1. V shed 8 bases, J shed 3 bases, and the junction held 4 bases outside the gene matches. This CDR3 spans 13 amino acids. Germline V gene sequence: CDR1 ENHRY, CDR2 SYGVKD.

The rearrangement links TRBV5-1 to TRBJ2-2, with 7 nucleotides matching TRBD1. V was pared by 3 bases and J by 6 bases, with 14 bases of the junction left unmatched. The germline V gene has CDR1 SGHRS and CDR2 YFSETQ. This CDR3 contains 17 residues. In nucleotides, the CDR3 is TGCGCCAGCAGCTCAAACCGGGACGGACAGGATTCCGGGGAGCTGTTTTTT. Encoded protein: CASSSNRDGQDSGELFF.

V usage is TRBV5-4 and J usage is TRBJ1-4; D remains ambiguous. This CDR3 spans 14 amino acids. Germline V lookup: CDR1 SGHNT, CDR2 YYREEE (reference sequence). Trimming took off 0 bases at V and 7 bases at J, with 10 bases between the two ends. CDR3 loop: CASSLAGSGEKLFF. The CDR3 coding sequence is TGTGCCAGCAGCTTGGCCGGGAGTGGTGAAAAACTGTTTTTT.

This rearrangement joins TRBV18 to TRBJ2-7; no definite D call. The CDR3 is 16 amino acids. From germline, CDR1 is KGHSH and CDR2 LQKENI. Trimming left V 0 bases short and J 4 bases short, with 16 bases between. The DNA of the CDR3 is TGTGCCAGCTCACCACCGAACGTAGCCACCTTATACGAGCAGTACTTC. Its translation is CASSPPNVATLYEQYF.

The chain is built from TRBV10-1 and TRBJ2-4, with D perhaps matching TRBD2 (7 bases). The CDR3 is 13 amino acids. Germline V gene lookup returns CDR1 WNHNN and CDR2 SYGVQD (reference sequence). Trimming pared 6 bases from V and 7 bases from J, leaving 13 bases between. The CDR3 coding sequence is TGCGCCAGCAGGGCCGGGGGGCTGAACATTCAGTACTTC. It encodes CASRAGGLNIQYF.

CDR3 sequence reads: CASSRDTSGGYTGELFF. CDR3 in DNA: TGCGCCAGCAGCCGGGACACTAGCGGGGGGTACACCGGGGAGCTGTTTTTT. The V and J genes are TRBV4-1 and TRBJ2-2; 12 bases align to TRBD2. This CDR3 is built from 17 residues. CDR1 and CDR2 (germline): MGHRA, YSYEKL. The ends lost 4 bases at V and 3 bases at J; junction bases unmatched: 6.

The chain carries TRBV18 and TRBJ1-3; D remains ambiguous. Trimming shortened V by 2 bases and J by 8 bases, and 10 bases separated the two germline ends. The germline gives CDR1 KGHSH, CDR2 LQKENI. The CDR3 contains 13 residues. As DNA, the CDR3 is TGTGCCAGCTCACCAGGGGAGGTGGACACCATATATTTT. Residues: CASSPGEVDTIYF.

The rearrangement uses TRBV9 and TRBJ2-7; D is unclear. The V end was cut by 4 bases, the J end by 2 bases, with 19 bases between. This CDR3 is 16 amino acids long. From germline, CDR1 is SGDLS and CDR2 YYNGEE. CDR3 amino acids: CASSPAAPSYAYEQYF. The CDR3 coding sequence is TGTGCCAGCAGCCCGGCGGCTCCCTCGTACGCCTACGAGCAGTACTTC. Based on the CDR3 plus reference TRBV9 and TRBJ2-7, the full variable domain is DSGVTQTPKHLITATGQRVTLRCSPRSGDLSVYWYQQSLDQGLQFLIQYYNGEERAKGNILERFSAQQFPDLHSELNLSSLELGDSALYFCASSPAAPSYAYEQYFGPGTRLTVT.

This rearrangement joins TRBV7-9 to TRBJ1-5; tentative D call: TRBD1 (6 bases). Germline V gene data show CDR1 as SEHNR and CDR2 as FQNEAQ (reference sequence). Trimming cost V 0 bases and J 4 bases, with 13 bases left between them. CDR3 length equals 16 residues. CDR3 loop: CASSLARGGKNQPQHF. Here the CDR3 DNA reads TGTGCCAGCAGCTTAGCGAGGGGGGGAAAAAATCAGCCCCAGCATTTT. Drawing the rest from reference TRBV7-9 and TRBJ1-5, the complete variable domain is DTGVSQNPRHKITKRGQNVTFRCDPISEHNRLYWYRQTLGQGPEFLTYFQNEAQLEKSRLLSDRFSAERPKGSFSTLEIQRTEQGDSAMYLCASSLARGGKNQPQHFGDGTRLSIL.

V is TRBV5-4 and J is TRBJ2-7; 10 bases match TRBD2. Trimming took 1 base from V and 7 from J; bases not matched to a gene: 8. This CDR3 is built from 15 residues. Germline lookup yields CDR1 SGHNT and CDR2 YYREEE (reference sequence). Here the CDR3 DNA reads TGTGCCAGCAGCTTGCGCAGCGGGGGGGCGGCGGAGCAGTACTTC. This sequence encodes CASSLRSGGAAEQYF. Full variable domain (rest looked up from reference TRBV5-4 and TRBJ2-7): ETGVTQSPTHLIKTRGQQVTLRCSSQSGHNTVSWYQQALGQGPQFIFQYYREEENGRGNFPPRFSGLQFPNYSSELNVNALELDDSALYLCASSLRSGGAAEQYFGPGTRLTVT.

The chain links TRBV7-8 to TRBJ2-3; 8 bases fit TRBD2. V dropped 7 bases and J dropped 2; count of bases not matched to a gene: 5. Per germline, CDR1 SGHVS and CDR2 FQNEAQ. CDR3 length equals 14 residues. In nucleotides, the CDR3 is TGTGCCAGCAAGATAGCGGGGCTCACAGATACGCAGTATTTT. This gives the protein CASKIAGLTDTQYF.